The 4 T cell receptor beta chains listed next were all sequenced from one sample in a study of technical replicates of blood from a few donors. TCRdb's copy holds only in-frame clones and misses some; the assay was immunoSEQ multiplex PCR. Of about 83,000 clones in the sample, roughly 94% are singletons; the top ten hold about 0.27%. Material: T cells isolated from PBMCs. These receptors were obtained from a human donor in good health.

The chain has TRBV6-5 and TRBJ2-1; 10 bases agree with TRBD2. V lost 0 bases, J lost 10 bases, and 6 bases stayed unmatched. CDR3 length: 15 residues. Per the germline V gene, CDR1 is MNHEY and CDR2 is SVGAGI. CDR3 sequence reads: CASSYSTLAGVEQFF. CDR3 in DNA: TGTGCCAGCAGTTACTCGACTCTAGCGGGGGTGGAGCAGTTCTTC.

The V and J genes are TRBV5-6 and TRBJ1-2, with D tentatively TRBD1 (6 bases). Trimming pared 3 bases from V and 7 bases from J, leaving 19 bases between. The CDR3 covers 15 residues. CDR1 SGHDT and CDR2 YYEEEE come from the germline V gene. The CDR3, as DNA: TGTGCCAGCAGCTATGAAAGACGACAGGTTTCTGGCTACACCTTC. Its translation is CASSYERRQVSGYTF.

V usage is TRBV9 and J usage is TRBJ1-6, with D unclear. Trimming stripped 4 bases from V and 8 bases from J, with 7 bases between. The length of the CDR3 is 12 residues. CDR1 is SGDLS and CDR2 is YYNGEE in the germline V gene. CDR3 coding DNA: TGTGCCAGCAGCAACGGAGATTCACCCCTCCACTTT. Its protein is CASSNGDSPLHF.

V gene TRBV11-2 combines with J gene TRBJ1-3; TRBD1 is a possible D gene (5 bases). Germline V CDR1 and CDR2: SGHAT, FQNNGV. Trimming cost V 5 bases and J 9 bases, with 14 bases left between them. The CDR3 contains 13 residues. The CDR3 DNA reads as TGTGCCAGCAGCATGGGGGGGGAAAGCACCATATATTTT. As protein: CASSMGGESTIYF.